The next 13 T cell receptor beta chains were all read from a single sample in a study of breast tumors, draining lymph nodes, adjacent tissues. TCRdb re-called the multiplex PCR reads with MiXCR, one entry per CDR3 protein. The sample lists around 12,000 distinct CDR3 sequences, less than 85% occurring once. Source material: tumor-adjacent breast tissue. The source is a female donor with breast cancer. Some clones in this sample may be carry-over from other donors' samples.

Here the CDR3 reads CASSLAGTSATDTQYF. DNA of the CDR3: TGTGCCAGCAGTTTAGCCGGGACTAGCGCCACAGATACGCAGTATTTT. The gene calls are TRBV12-3 or TRBV12-4 and TRBJ2-3; 10 positions match TRBD2. V lost 0 bases to trimming and J lost 2 bases; unmatched junction nucleotides: 2. This CDR3 region has 16 residues.

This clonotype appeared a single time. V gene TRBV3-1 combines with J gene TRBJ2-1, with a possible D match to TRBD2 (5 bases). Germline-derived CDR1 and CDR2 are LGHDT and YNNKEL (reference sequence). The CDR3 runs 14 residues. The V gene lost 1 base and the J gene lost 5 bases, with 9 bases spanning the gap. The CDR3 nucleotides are TGTGCCAGCAGCCAAGCCCTAGCAGACAATGAGCAGTTCTTC. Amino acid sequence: CASSQALADNEQFF.

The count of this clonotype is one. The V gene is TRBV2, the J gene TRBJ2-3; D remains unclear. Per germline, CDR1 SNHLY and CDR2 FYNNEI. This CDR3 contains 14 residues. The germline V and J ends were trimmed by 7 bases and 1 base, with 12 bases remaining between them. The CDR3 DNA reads TGTGCCAGCAAGCTAACAACGGGCACAGATACGCAGTATTTT. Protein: CASKLTTGTDTQYF.

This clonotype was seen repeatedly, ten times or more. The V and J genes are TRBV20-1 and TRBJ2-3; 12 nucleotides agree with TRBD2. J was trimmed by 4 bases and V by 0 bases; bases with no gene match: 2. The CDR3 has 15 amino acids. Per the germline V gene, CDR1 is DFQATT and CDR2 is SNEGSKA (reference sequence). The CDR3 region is CSARDRLAGADTQYF. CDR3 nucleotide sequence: TGCAGTGCTAGAGATCGACTAGCGGGAGCAGATACGCAGTATTTT.

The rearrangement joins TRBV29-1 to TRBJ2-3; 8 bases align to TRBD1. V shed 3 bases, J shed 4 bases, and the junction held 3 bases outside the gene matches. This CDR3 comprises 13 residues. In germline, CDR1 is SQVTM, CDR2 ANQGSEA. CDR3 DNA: TGCAGCGTTGAGGCGACAGGGGCAGATACGCAGTATTTT. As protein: CSVEATGADTQYF.

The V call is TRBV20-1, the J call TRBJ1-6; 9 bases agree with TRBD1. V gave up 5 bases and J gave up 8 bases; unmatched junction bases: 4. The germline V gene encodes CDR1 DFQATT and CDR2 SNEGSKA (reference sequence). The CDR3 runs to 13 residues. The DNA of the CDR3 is TGCAGTGCTTGGGACAGGGAGTATTCACCCCTCCACTTT. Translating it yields CSAWDREYSPLHF.

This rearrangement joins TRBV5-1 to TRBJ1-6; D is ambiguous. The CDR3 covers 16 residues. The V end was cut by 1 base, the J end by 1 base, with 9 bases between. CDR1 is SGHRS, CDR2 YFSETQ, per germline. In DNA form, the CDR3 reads TGCGCCAGCAGCTTGAAGGAAGGATCCTATAATTCACCCCTCCACTTT. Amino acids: CASSLKEGSYNSPLHF.

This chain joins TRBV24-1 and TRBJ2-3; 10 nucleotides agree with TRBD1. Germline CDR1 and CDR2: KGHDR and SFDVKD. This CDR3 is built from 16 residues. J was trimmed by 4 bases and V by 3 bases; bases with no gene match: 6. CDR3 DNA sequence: TGTGCCACCAGTGATCTGGGGACAGGGGAGTCAGATACGCAGTATTTT. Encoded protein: CATSDLGTGESDTQYF.

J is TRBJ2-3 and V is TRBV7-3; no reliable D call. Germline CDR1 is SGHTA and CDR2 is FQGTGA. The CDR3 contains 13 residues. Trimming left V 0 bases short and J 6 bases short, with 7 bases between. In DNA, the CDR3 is TGTGCCAGCAGCTTAACAGGCTGGGATACGCAGTATTTT. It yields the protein CASSLTGWDTQYF.

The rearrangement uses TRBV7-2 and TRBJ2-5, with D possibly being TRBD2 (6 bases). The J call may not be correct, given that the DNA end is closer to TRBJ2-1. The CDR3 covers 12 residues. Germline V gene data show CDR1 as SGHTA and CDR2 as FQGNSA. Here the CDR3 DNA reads TGTGCCAGCAGCTCAACGGACTATTTGCAGTTCTTC. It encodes CASSSTDYLQFF.

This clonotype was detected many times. Here the CDR3 reads CASSQDGLVAGVGAKNIQYF. The CDR3 nucleotides read TGCGCCAGCAGCCAAGATGGGTTGGTAGCGGGAGTAGGAGCCAAAAACATTCAGTACTTC. The genes are TRBV4-3 and TRBJ2-4, with 9 positions matching TRBD2. Germline V CDR1 and CDR2: LGHNA, YSLEER. J was trimmed by 0 bases and V by 0 bases; bases with no gene match: 12. The CDR3 runs 20 residues.

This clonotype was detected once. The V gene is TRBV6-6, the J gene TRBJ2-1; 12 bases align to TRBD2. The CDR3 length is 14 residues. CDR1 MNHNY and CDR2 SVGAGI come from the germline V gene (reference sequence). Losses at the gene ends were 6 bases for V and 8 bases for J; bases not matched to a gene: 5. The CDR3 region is CASRTSGSFHEQFF. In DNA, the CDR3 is TGTGCCAGCAGGACTAGCGGGAGTTTCCATGAGCAGTTCTTC.

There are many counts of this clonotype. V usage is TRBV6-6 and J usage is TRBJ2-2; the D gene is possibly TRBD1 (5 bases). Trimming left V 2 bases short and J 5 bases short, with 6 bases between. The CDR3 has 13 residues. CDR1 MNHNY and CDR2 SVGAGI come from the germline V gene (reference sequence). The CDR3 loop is CASSYRQTGELFF. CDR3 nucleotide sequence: TGTGCCAGCAGTTACCGACAGACCGGGGAGCTGTTTTTT.